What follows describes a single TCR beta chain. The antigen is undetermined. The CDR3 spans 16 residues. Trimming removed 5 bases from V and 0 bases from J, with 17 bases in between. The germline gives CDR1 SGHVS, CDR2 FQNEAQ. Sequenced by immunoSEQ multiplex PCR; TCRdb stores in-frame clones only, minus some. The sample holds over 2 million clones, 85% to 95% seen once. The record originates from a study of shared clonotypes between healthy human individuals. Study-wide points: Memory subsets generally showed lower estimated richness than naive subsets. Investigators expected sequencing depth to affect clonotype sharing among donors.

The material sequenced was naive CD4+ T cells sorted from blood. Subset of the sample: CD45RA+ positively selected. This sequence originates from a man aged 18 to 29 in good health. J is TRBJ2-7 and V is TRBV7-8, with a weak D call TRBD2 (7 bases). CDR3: CASSIWGRGSSYEQYF. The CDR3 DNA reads TGTGCCAGCAGCATTTGGGGGAGGGGGAGCTCCTACGAGCAGTACTTC.